These 12 T cell receptor beta chains were sequenced from one sample in a study of OX40 agonist ivuxolimab in advanced cancers. Library preparation used the immunoSEQ multiplex PCR assay. TCRdb took this table from immuneACCESS and kept in-frame rearrangements with V and J called. Such tables lack part of the clones; where checked against another copy, unresolved V genes explain under half of the gap, and the rest is unexplained. Recorded for this sample are over 50,000 clones; around 83% of them occurred a single time. Together, the top ten hold around 4.5% of the sample. The input for sequencing was CD4+ or CD8+ T cells sorted from blood, taken in a trial of the OX40 agonist ivuxolimab. Receptors were obtained from an adult with an advanced solid tumor such as melanoma, head and neck, liver or kidney cancer.

The chain uses TRBV5-1 and TRBJ2-3; D not certain. CDR1 and CDR2 from the germline V gene are SGHRS and YFSETQ. The CDR3 spans 13 residues. V was clipped by 5 bases and J by 4 bases, with 11 bases between them. CDR3 DNA: TGCGCCAGCAGGTCCGACTCGGCAGATACGCAGTATTTT. Protein: CASRSDSADTQYF.

The J gene is TRBJ1-5, the V gene TRBV28; D may be TRBD1 (5 bases). With 5 bases removed from V and 7 bases from J, the gap between germline ends came to 15 bases. The germline CDR1 and CDR2 sequences are MDHEN and SYDVKM. The CDR3 covers 14 residues. The CDR3 DNA reads TGTGCCAGCAGTCCTTCCCGGGGCTCGCAGCCCCAGCATTTT. This codes for CASSPSRGSQPQHF.

Of note for this clone: A junction end diverges from the germline sequence, so it may reflect a read error. The rearrangement links TRBV7-7 to TRBJ2-2; 10 bases match TRBD1. The germline V gene encodes CDR1 SSHAT and CDR2 FNYEAQ (reference sequence). The CDR3 has 15 residues. CDR3 coding DNA: TGTGCTAGCAGCTTAGGGACAGGGGACACCGGGGAGCTGTTTTTT. Protein: CASSLGTGDTGELFF.

The chain couples TRBV2 to TRBJ2-5; D remains ambiguous. The V gene's germline CDR1 is SNHLY and CDR2 FYNNEI. This CDR3 is built from 15 residues. Trimming took off 0 bases at V and 4 bases at J, with 12 bases between the two ends. CDR3 bases: TGTGCCAGCAGTGAAGCGGGCCCCTTGGGAGAGACCCAGTACTTC. Protein: CASSEAGPLGETQYF.

The chain recombines TRBV29-1 with TRBJ2-1, with D unresolved. Looked up from germline, CDR1 is SQVTM and CDR2 is ANQGSEA. CDR3 length: 13 amino acids. The CDR3, as DNA: TGCAGTTTCGGTTCCCGCTCCTACAATGAGCAGTTCTTC. Translated: CSFGSRSYNEQFF.

The rearrangement joins TRBV6-1 to TRBJ1-4, with D possibly TRBD1 on 6 matching bases. The CDR3 consists of 13 residues. The V end was cut by 6 bases, the J end by 10 bases, with 15 bases between. CDR1 and CDR2 (germline): MNHNS, SASEGT. CDR3 DNA: TGTGCCAGCAGCGATGGGGGGCTTGGAAAACTGTTTTTT. This translates into CASSDGGLGKLFF.

The genes are TRBV7-3 and TRBJ2-1; TRBD2 is a possible D gene (6 bases). V shed 1 base and J shed 5 bases, with 15 bases lying between them. CDR1 is SGHTA and CDR2 is FQGTGA in the germline V gene. The CDR3 runs to 16 residues. CDR3 coding DNA: TGTGCCAGCAGCTTAAGGGGAGGCCGACCAAACAATGAGCAGTTCTTC. Its translation: CASSLRGGRPNNEQFF.

The chain joins TRBV5-1 to TRBJ2-3, with TRBD2 matching over 11 bases. Germline trimming cut 6 bases from V and 0 bases from J; bases unmatched to any gene: 6. Germline CDR1 is SGHRS and CDR2 is YFSETQ. This CDR3 is 16 amino acids long. CDR3 amino acids: CASTVTSGASTDTQYF. CDR3 sequence (DNA): TGCGCCAGCACCGTGACTAGCGGGGCTAGCACAGATACGCAGTATTTT.

The gene calls are TRBV19 and TRBJ2-5, with D tentatively TRBD1 (6 bases). The CDR3 sequence is 15 residues long. CDR1 and CDR2 (germline): LNHDA, SQIVND (reference sequence). Between the trimmed V and J ends, which lost 3 bases and 4 bases, there was a span of 15 bases. Here the CDR3 DNA reads TGTGCCAGTAGTATTGGGGGCCATCAGGGAGAGACCCAGTACTTC. This gives the protein CASSIGGHQGETQYF.

CDR3 protein: CASSEAPGTSGMRADTQYF. CDR3 sequence (DNA): TGTGCCAGCAGTGAAGCGCCCGGGACTAGCGGGATGAGGGCAGATACGCAGTATTTT. The chain employs TRBV2 and TRBJ2-3, with 13 bases fitting TRBD2. The length of the CDR3 is 19 residues. The trim removed 0 bases at V and 4 bases at J, leaving 10 bases unmatched. The germline CDR1 and CDR2 sequences are SNHLY and FYNNEI.

The chain uses TRBV11-3 and TRBJ2-1; 12 bases line up with TRBD2. With 5 bases clipped from V and 2 bases from J, the junction kept 7 bases outside the gene matches. The CDR3 sequence is 17 residues long. Germline values: CDR1 SGHNT, CDR2 YENEEA. The CDR3 reads CASSPSLAGGPYNEQFF. The CDR3 region has the DNA TGTGCCAGCAGCCCCAGCCTAGCGGGAGGGCCCTACAATGAGCAGTTCTTC.

This chain joins TRBV18 and TRBJ2-3, with D unresolved. V lost 0 bases to trimming and J lost 9 bases, with 13 bases between them. CDR3 length: 14 amino acids. CDR1 is KGHSH and CDR2 is LQKENI in the germline V gene. CDR3 region: CASSPPRPVRTQYF. DNA of the CDR3: TGTGCCAGCTCACCACCGCGACCAGTAAGGACGCAGTATTTT. Full variable domain (rest looked up from reference TRBV18 and TRBJ2-3): NAGVMQNPRHLVRRRGQEARLRCSPMKGHSHVYWYRQLPEEGLKFMVYLQKENIIDESGMPKERFSAEFPKEGPSILRIQQVVRGDSAAYFCASSPPRPVRTQYFGPGTRLTVL.